The T cell receptor beta chain described here comes from a study of OX40 agonist ivuxolimab in advanced cancers. Study-level background: Cohort: more than 75% men, mean age about 60, aged about 23 to 80. Study-wide points: People who partly responded at 0.1-3.0 mg/kg had some of the least clonal expansion seen. Circulating CD4+ and CD8+ T cells showed clonal expansion by week 6 at 0.1 to 3.0 mg/kg.

CDR1 and CDR2 (germline): MNHNS, SASEGT. There are 11 residues in the CDR3. For this clone: Its matching antigen is unknown. An end of the junction differs from the germline gene, which may be a read error.

Sequencing was performed with immunoSEQ multiplex PCR; in TCRdb, only in-frame clones are kept and a portion is missing. The sample contains approximately 91,000 clones, 87% of which appear only once. The chain employs TRBV6-1 and TRBJ1-4; D is perhaps TRBD1 (5 bases). The sequence was collected from an adult with an advanced solid tumor such as melanoma, head and neck, liver or kidney cancer. The sample in question was CD4+ or CD8+ T cells sorted from blood, obtained in a trial of the OX40 agonist ivuxolimab. As DNA, the CDR3 is TGTGCCAGCAGTGACCGGGGCCTTATAGATTTT. Its protein product is CASSDRGLIDF.